This T cell receptor beta chain was identified during a study of OX40 agonist ivuxolimab in advanced cancers. Overall study: Past anti-PD-1, anti-PD-L1 or anti-CTLA-4 therapy was accepted, and roughly 42% had received some.

Per the germline V gene, CDR1 is SGHNT and CDR2 is YENEEA. The V and J ends lost 1 base and 6 bases respectively, with 6 bases between them. The CDR3 consists of 13 residues. Using immunoSEQ multiplex PCR, the repertoire was profiled, and TCRdb retains in-frame clones only, with some absent. The repertoire holds about 18,000 clones, with about two thirds as singletons. This clone is labeled medium-sized. The sample consisted of CD4+ or CD8+ T cells sorted from blood, taken in a trial of the OX40 agonist ivuxolimab. The chain links TRBV11-3 to TRBJ2-2, with no clear D. The sequence was collected from an adult with an advanced solid tumor such as melanoma, head and neck, liver or kidney cancer. The CDR3 region has the DNA TGTGCCAGCAGCTTAGGGTCAGCCGGGGAGCTGTTTTTT. The encoded protein is CASSLGSAGELFF. Full variable domain (missing parts from reference TRBV11-3 and TRBJ2-2): EAGVVQSPRYKIIEKKQPVAFWCNPISGHNTLYWYLQNLGQGPELLIRYENEEAVDDSQLPKDRFSAERLKGVDSTLKIQPAELGDSAVYLCASSLGSAGELFFGEGSRLTVL.